Each of the 28 T cell receptor beta chains below was sequenced from the same sample in a study of T-cell reconstitution after alpha-beta-depleted transplantation in children. This sample's TCRbeta library carried unique molecular identifier barcodes. Each CDR3 protein gets one entry after TCRdb re-called the PCR reads with MiXCR. The sample consists of roughly 500,000 distinct CDR3 sequences, around a third of them appearing once. The sample was PBMCs from the stem cell graft donor, taken from the stem cell graft. The origin of the receptors is a human donor who donated a stem cell graft to a child with aplastic anemia.

This clonotype came up a few times. The gene calls are TRBV11-2 and TRBJ2-1; 13 nucleotides match TRBD2. CDR3 length: 18 residues. CDR1 is SGHAT, CDR2 FQNNGV, per germline. With V trimmed by 5 bases and J by 0 bases, 7 bases remained unmatched. CDR3 in DNA: TGTGCCAGCAGCCAGACTAGCGGGAGGTCCAGCTCCTACAATGAGCAGTTCTTC. This sequence encodes CASSQTSGRSSSYNEQFF.

The chain employs TRBV19 and TRBJ2-3, with TRBD2 matching 13 bases. CDR3 length: 16 amino acids. The germline V gene encodes CDR1 LNHDA and CDR2 SQIVND (reference sequence). With V trimmed by 2 bases and J by 4 bases, 3 bases remained unmatched. The CDR3: CASSIPLAGGSDTQYF. CDR3 sequence (DNA): TGTGCCAGTAGTATACCACTAGCGGGAGGGTCAGATACGCAGTATTTT.

This rearrangement joins TRBV5-4 to TRBJ1-1, with a tentative D call TRBD1 (5 bases). Between the trimmed V and J ends, which lost 0 bases and 4 bases, there was a span of 13 bases. Germline lookup yields CDR1 SGHNT and CDR2 YYREEE (reference sequence). CDR3 size: 15 residues. The CDR3 sequence is CASSLGTLKSTEAFF. DNA of the CDR3: TGTGCCAGCAGCTTGGGGACACTTAAGAGCACTGAAGCTTTCTTT.

There are a few counts of this clonotype. This chain connects TRBV11-2 to TRBJ2-5; possibly TRBD1 or TRBD2 for D (5 bases each). Trimming shortened V by 4 bases and J by 4 bases, and 16 bases separated the two germline ends. The CDR3 contains 15 residues. Germline CDR1 and CDR2: SGHAT and FQNNGV. CDR3 bases: TGTGCCAGCAGCTCCGTGGTCTTGGGACGAGAGACCCAGTACTTC. Translation gives CASSSVVLGRETQYF.

This sequence joins TRBV18 and TRBJ2-7, with 7 bases fitting TRBD1. Trimming at V came to 3 bases and at J to 5 bases, leaving 10 bases not matched to a gene. The CDR3 runs 15 residues. CDR1 is KGHSH, CDR2 LQKENI, per germline. CDR3 residues: CASSPKTGYLDEQYF. In DNA, the CDR3 is TGTGCCAGCTCACCCAAGACAGGGTACTTGGACGAGCAGTACTTC.

This clonotype has only a few counts. This chain links TRBV20-1 with TRBJ2-5; 8 positions agree with TRBD2. The V and J ends lost 1 base and 6 bases, in that order; junction bases with no gene match: 1. This CDR3 spans 12 amino acids. Germline CDR1 is DFQATT and CDR2 is SNEGSKA (reference sequence). The CDR3 loop reads CSARAGGKTQYF. The CDR3 region has the DNA TGCAGTGCTAGAGCGGGGGGGAAGACCCAGTACTTC.

This sequence joins TRBV5-8 and TRBJ1-2, with 9 bases identical to TRBD1. CDR1 and CDR2 from the germline V gene are SGHTS and YDEGEE. The V and J ends lost 3 bases and 6 bases, in that order; junction bases with no gene match: 3. This CDR3 has 13 amino acids. The CDR3 bases are TGTGCCAGCAGCTACGACAGGGGGAATGGCTACACCTTC. It translates to CASSYDRGNGYTF.

The V call is TRBV29-1, the J call TRBJ1-1; possibly TRBD1 for D (6 bases). Germline V gene lookup returns CDR1 SQVTM and CDR2 ANQGSEA. The CDR3 is 10 amino acids. Trimming took off 7 bases at V and 10 bases at J, with 13 bases between the two ends. The CDR3 loop reads CSGYRDRAFF. As DNA, the CDR3 is TGCAGCGGTTACAGGGATCGAGCTTTCTTT.

The CDR3 reads CASSQGQGLAPTEEQYF. The CDR3 bases are TGCGCCAGCAGCCAAGGCCAGGGACTAGCGCCGACGGAAGAGCAGTACTTC. The chain carries TRBV5-1 and TRBJ2-7; 10 nucleotides align to TRBD2. The CDR3 sequence is 17 residues long. The germline V gene has CDR1 SGHRS and CDR2 YFSETQ. Losses at the gene ends were 4 bases for V and 7 bases for J; bases not matched to a gene: 17.

CDR3 nucleotides: TGTGCCAGCAGTGGCCCTCGGGACATCCGGCATGAAGCTTTCTTT. As protein: CASSGPRDIRHEAFF. The chain is built from TRBV6-1 and TRBJ1-1; tentative D call: TRBD1 (6 bases). V lost 4 bases and J 7 bases, leaving 19 bases between the germline ends. Germline assignment: CDR1 MNHNS and CDR2 SASEGT. The CDR3 covers 15 residues.

This sequence joins TRBV12-3 or TRBV12-4 and TRBJ2-5, with D perhaps matching TRBD1 or TRBD2 (6 bases each). This CDR3 region has 14 residues. Trimming pared 5 bases from V and 2 bases from J, leaving 12 bases between. CDR3 amino acids: CASSRGVLQETQYF. DNA of the CDR3: TGTGCCAGCAGTAGGGGGGTGCTTCAAGAGACCCAGTACTTC.

The chain links TRBV27 to TRBJ2-1; D perhaps matches TRBD2 (5 bases). V was clipped by 7 bases and J by 0 bases, with 13 bases between them. Looked up from germline, CDR1 is MNHEY and CDR2 is SMNVEV (reference sequence). The CDR3 is 15 residues long. CDR3 amino acids: CASTMTGSSYNEQFF. CDR3 nucleotides: TGTGCCAGCACTATGACGGGAAGCTCCTACAATGAGCAGTTCTTC.

The gene calls are TRBV7-8 and TRBJ2-4; weak D call: TRBD1 (6 bases). The CDR3 extends over 16 amino acids. The V and J ends lost 3 bases and 0 bases respectively, with 12 bases between them. Germline V CDR1 and CDR2: SGHVS, FQNEAQ. Written as DNA, the CDR3 is TGTGCCAGCAGCTTGGGACACCAAGTAGCCAAAAACATTCAGTACTTC. It yields the protein CASSLGHQVAKNIQYF.

A few counts support this clonotype. The chain uses TRBV12-3 or TRBV12-4 and TRBJ2-3; possibly TRBD1 for D (5 bases). V lost 6 bases and J 2 bases, leaving 15 bases between the germline ends. CDR3 length: 15 residues. The CDR3 DNA follows: TGTGCCAGCAGCCCTAGGCAGGGCCACACAGATACGCAGTATTTT. Translating it yields CASSPRQGHTDTQYF.

This chain links TRBV6-1 with TRBJ1-3, with a possible D match to TRBD1 (5 bases). V was trimmed by 4 bases and J by 0 bases, leaving 16 bases between them. The germline V gene encodes CDR1 MNHNS and CDR2 SASEGT. There are 17 residues in the CDR3. In nucleotides, the CDR3 is TGTGCCAGCAGTGGCCTATGGGACGCAGTCTCTGGAAACACCATATATTTT. It translates to CASSGLWDAVSGNTIYF.

The rearrangement joins TRBV7-9 to TRBJ2-6, with D hard to call. Germline V CDR1 and CDR2: SEHNR, FQNEAQ (reference sequence). CDR3 length: 15 amino acids. Trimming left V 5 bases short and J 0 bases short, with 8 bases between. Here the CDR3 DNA reads TGTGCCAGCAGCCAAGGGAACTCTGGGGCCAACGTCCTGACTTTC. Amino acids: CASSQGNSGANVLTF.

The count of this clonotype is one. The chain joins TRBV18 to TRBJ2-3; 11 bases are shared with TRBD2. Germline-derived CDR1 and CDR2 are KGHSH and LQKENI. The V and J ends lost 6 bases and 6 bases, in that order; junction bases with no gene match: 11. This CDR3 contains 16 residues. The CDR3 coding sequence is TGTGCCAGCTCTTCGCGACTAGCGGGACTTCCCGATACGCAGTATTTT. Amino acids: CASSSRLAGLPDTQYF. Looking up the rest from reference TRBV18 and TRBJ2-3 gives the full variable domain: NAGVMQNPRHLVRRRGQEARLRCSPMKGHSHVYWYRQLPEEGLKFMVYLQKENIIDESGMPKERFSAEFPKEGPSILRIQQVVRGDSAAYFCASSSRLAGLPDTQYFGPGTRLTVL.

This clonotype was counted many times. V usage is TRBV27 and J usage is TRBJ1-5, with unresolved D. CDR1 MNHEY and CDR2 SMNVEV come from the germline V gene (reference sequence). V was pared by 10 bases and J by 3 bases, with 13 bases between. This CDR3 is built from 13 residues. The CDR3 is CAIKPNSNQPQHF. The DNA for the CDR3 is TGTGCCATCAAGCCCAACTCCAATCAGCCCCAGCATTTT.

This clonotype was observed a few times. V is TRBV12-3 or TRBV12-4 and J is TRBJ2-7; 9 positions agree with TRBD2. The CDR3 extends over 14 amino acids. With 1 base clipped from V and 6 bases from J, the junction kept 4 bases outside the gene matches. CDR3 bases: TGTGCCAGCAGTTTAGGAGCGGGAGGTCGCGAGCAGTACTTC. Amino acid sequence: CASSLGAGGREQYF.

The chain carries TRBV25-1 and TRBJ2-3; weak D call: TRBD2 (5 bases). Germline V gene lookup returns CDR1 MGHDK and CDR2 SYGVNS. The ends were cut back, 2 bases at V and 2 bases at J, with 11 bases in the middle. The CDR3 sequence is 15 residues long. CDR3 nucleotide sequence: TGTGCCAGCAGTGAAACTACTAGGCTCACAGATACGCAGTATTTT. It yields the protein CASSETTRLTDTQYF.

The rearrangement uses TRBV5-6 and TRBJ2-7; D may be TRBD1 (6 bases). CDR3 size: 14 residues. Germline V gene lookup returns CDR1 SGHDT and CDR2 YYEEEE. Trimming took 2 bases from V and 0 from J, leaving 9 bases between them. CDR3 DNA sequence: TGTGCCAGCAGCTTCTTGGACAGCTCCTACGAGCAGTACTTC. It is translated as CASSFLDSSYEQYF.

This CDR3 reads CASSLDRGVGSPLHF. The CDR3 DNA reads TGTGCCAGCAGCTTAGATCGAGGGGTCGGTTCACCCCTCCACTTT. This chain uses TRBV7-2 with TRBJ1-6, with D perhaps matching TRBD1 (5 bases). Per the germline V gene, CDR1 is SGHTA and CDR2 is FQGNSA. V shed 1 base and J shed 9 bases, with 13 bases lying between them. The CDR3 is 15 residues long.

The chain combines TRBV10-3 with TRBJ2-2; 8 nucleotides line up with TRBD1. The CDR3 is 14 amino acids. CDR1 ENHRY and CDR2 SYGVKD come from the germline V gene. The J segment lost 4 bases and the V segment lost 8 bases, leaving 6 bases of the junction unmatched. The CDR3 protein is CAIEGQGATGELFF. CDR3 in DNA: TGTGCCATCGAAGGGCAGGGGGCCACCGGGGAGCTGTTTTTT.

The chain carries TRBV6-2 or TRBV6-3 and TRBJ1-1; TRBD1 is a possible D gene (5 bases). V gave up 5 bases and J gave up 0 bases, with 13 bases separating them. CDR1 MNHEY and CDR2 SVGEGT come from the germline V gene. CDR3 length: 15 amino acids. The CDR3 DNA sequence: TGTGCCAGCAGTGAGGACATATTTATGAACACTGAAGCTTTCTTT. Translated: CASSEDIFMNTEAFF.

The V gene is TRBV5-1, the J gene TRBJ2-7, with a possible D match to TRBD2 (6 bases). This CDR3 has 15 residues. Trimming shortened V by 0 bases and J by 2 bases, and 12 bases separated the two germline ends. CDR1 and CDR2 from the germline V gene are SGHRS and YFSETQ. CDR3 in amino acids: CASSLGSGQTYEQYF. For the CDR3, the DNA is TGCGCCAGCAGCTTGGGTAGCGGACAAACCTACGAGCAGTACTTC.

This clonotype has just a few counts. V gene TRBV27 combines with J gene TRBJ2-1; tentatively, D is TRBD2 (6 bases). Germline assignment: CDR1 MNHEY and CDR2 SMNVEV (reference sequence). Trimming left V 1 base short and J 4 bases short, with 11 bases between. CDR3 length: 15 amino acids. This CDR3 reads CASSLYGSLYNEQFF. As DNA, the CDR3 is TGTGCCAGCAGTTTATACGGGAGCCTTTACAATGAGCAGTTCTTC.

This clonotype was picked up a small number of times. This chain uses TRBV6-1 with TRBJ1-6, with unresolved D. V gave up 4 bases and J gave up 0 bases, with 10 bases separating them. Per germline, CDR1 MNHNS and CDR2 SASEGT. The CDR3 length is 16 residues. This chain's CDR3 is CASSVALSSYNSPLHF. For the CDR3, the DNA is TGTGCCAGCAGTGTCGCACTGAGCTCCTATAATTCACCCCTCCACTTT.

In nucleotides, the CDR3 is TGTGCCAGCAGTGGAGGCGCGGGACCCTACGAGCAGTACTTC. Translated, it gives CASSGGAGPYEQYF. V and J are TRBV6-1 and TRBJ2-7, with D possibly being TRBD2 (6 bases). This CDR3 region has 14 residues. Germline assignment: CDR1 MNHNS and CDR2 SASEGT. V was trimmed by 4 bases and J by 2 bases, leaving 12 bases between them.